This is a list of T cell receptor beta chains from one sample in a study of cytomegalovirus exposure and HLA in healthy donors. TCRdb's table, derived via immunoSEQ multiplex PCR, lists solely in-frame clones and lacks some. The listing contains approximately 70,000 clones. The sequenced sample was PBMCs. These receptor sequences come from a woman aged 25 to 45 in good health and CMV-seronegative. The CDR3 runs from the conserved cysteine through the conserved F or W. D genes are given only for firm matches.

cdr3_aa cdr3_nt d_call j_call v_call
CAIGEGVETQYF TGTGCCATCGGGGAGGGGGTGGAGACCCAGTACTTC - TRBJ2-5 TRBV10-3
CASSPGQGVYEQYF TGCGCCAGCAGCCCGGGACAGGGAGTCTACGAGCAGTACTTC TRBD1 TRBJ2-7 TRBV5-1
CASSQGGRGDYGYTF TGCGCCAGCAGCCAAGGGGGCAGGGGGGACTATGGCTACACCTTC TRBD1 TRBJ1-2 TRBV4-3
CASSRTGYNEQFF TGTGCCAGCAGCAGGACAGGGTACAATGAGCAGTTCTTC TRBD1 TRBJ2-1 TRBV7-3
CASSLEAGGSVFF TGTGCCAGCAGCTTAGAGGCAGGGGGGTCCGTGTTTTTT TRBD1 TRBJ1-3 TRBV7-2
CASSQVGTSGNYEQYF TGCGCCAGCAGCCAAGTCGGAACTAGCGGGAATTACGAGCAGTACTTC TRBD2 TRBJ2-7 TRBV4-1
CASSYDRVVAEDFF TGTGCCAGCAGTTACGACAGGGTTGTCGCTGAAGATTTCTTT TRBD1 TRBJ1-1 TRBV6-5
CASSPRGGYGYTF TGCGCCAGCAGTCCACGAGGCGGCTATGGCTACACCTTC - TRBJ1-2 TRBV4-1
CAISELGTGVNGYTF TGTGCCATCAGTGAGTTAGGGACAGGGGTTAATGGCTACACCTTC TRBD1 TRBJ1-2 TRBV10-3
CASSRTGGFDYGYTF TGTGCCAGCAGCAGGACAGGGGGCTTTGACTATGGCTACACCTTC TRBD1 TRBJ1-2 TRBV7-9
CASSEQGGTSQPQHF TGTGCCAGCAGTGAGCAGGGGGGAACCTCTCAGCCCCAGCATTTT TRBD1 TRBJ1-5 TRBV2
CASSFRLTYNEQFF TGTGCCAGCAGTTTTCGACTAACCTACAATGAGCAGTTCTTC - TRBJ2-1 TRBV28